Below, 28 T cell receptor beta chains from the same sample are listed, as sequenced in a study of T cells after posttransplantation cyclophosphamide (TCRdb year 2016). Read against the paper, the sample's treatment or condition label means: high-dose cyclophosphamide on days +3 and +4 as single-agent GVHD prophylaxis. Busulfan and fludarabine conditioning, a related or unrelated marrow graft, and cyclophosphamide on days +3 and +4 were given to PTCy patients. Libraries came from the immunoSEQ multiplex PCR assay. TCRdb's version of the immuneACCESS table is confined to in-frame rearrangements and falls short of the full clone set. An unresolved V gene accounts for under half of the shortfall where checked; the remainder is of unknown origin. The sample table shows approximately 45,000 clones, and 90% are seen once. The ten largest clones take up 2% to 2.5% of the sample. Sequences were derived from PBMCs, sampled less than 70 days after allogeneic stem cell transplant with posttransplant cyclophosphamide. All receptors derive from a male patient between 60 and 69 years old who received an allogeneic stem cell transplant from a related donor and was CMV-positive. After a transplant, some T cells may be the graft donor's own cells.

This chain connects TRBV11-2 to TRBJ2-7, with D perhaps TRBD1 (6 bases). The CDR3 runs to 14 residues. V was pared by 2 bases and J by 6 bases, with 14 bases between. In germline, CDR1 is SGHAT, CDR2 FQNNGV. The CDR3 nucleotides are TGTGCCAGCAGCTTAAATAGGGACATAGGCGAGCAGTACGTC. Amino acids: CASSLNRDIGEQYV.

About this clone: Other DNA sequences in the same sample also yield this CDR3. The chain is built from TRBV5-4 and TRBJ1-6; 7 bases align to TRBD1. CDR1 and CDR2 from the germline V gene are SGHNT and YYREEE (reference sequence). V was pared by 2 bases and J by 5 bases, with 1 base of the junction left unmatched. The CDR3 loop spans 14 amino acids. In nucleotides, the CDR3 is TGTGCCAGCAGCTTAGACAGGGATAATTCACCCCTCCACTTT. This sequence encodes CASSLDRDNSPLHF.

The chain uses TRBV2 and TRBJ1-4; D is perhaps TRBD1 (5 bases). The germline V gene encodes CDR1 SNHLY and CDR2 FYNNEI. The CDR3 loop spans 14 amino acids. V was pared by 4 bases and J by 1 base, with 7 bases between. The CDR3 bases are TGTGCCAGCAGTGCTAGGGGAACTAATGAAAAACTGTTTTTT. Its translation is CASSARGTNEKLFF.

The chain recombines TRBV6-5 with TRBJ1-2; 7 nucleotides line up with TRBD1. The V gene end was trimmed by 4 bases and the J gene end by 2 bases; junction bases not matched to a gene: 7. The length of the CDR3 is 15 residues. Germline CDR1 reads MNHEY; CDR2 reads SVGAGI. The DNA of the CDR3 is TGTGCCAGCAGTTCCTACAGGGGATCCAACTATGGCTACACCTTC. Its protein is CASSSYRGSNYGYTF.

This clone is judged medium-sized. The rearrangement links TRBV5-1 to TRBJ1-1, with TRBD1 as a possible D gene (6 bases). The CDR3 contains 14 residues. Germline loops: CDR1 SGHRS, CDR2 YFSETQ. Deletions cut 6 bases from V and 0 bases from J, with 12 bases between. In nucleotides, the CDR3 is TGCGCCAGCACGGAACAGGGATTGAACACTGAAGCTTTCTTT. Residues: CASTEQGLNTEAFF.

The CDR3 loop reads CASRGTSGVNEQFF. The CDR3 DNA follows: TGTGCCAGCAGGGGGACTAGCGGGGTCAATGAGCAGTTCTTC. The rearrangement uses TRBV2 and TRBJ2-1, with TRBD2 matching over 13 bases. Unmatched junction bases numbered 2, after V lost 6 bases and J lost 6 bases. Germline V lookup: CDR1 SNHLY, CDR2 FYNNEI. The CDR3 contains 14 residues.

The rearrangement links TRBV7-2 to TRBJ1-3, with a possible D match to TRBD1 (6 bases). The V gene lost 3 bases and the J gene lost 0 bases, with 9 bases spanning the gap. The CDR3 is 15 amino acids. Per the germline V gene, CDR1 is SGHTA and CDR2 is FQGNSA. The CDR3 coding sequence is TGTGCCAGCAGCTTCGGGGACACCTCTGGAAACACCATATATTTT. Encoded protein: CASSFGDTSGNTIYF.

V and J are TRBV19 and TRBJ1-2, with 8 bases matching TRBD1. The CDR3 covers 16 residues. Germline lookup yields CDR1 LNHDA and CDR2 SQIVND (reference sequence). V lost 5 bases, J lost 4 bases, and 12 bases stayed unmatched. The CDR3: CASSFPSGGDGYGYTF. CDR3 DNA sequence: TGTGCCAGTAGTTTCCCTTCAGGGGGCGACGGCTATGGCTACACCTTC.

The chain is built from TRBV5-1 and TRBJ1-1; maybe TRBD1 (5 bases). Germline lookup yields CDR1 SGHRS and CDR2 YFSETQ. The V gene lost 9 bases and the J gene lost 7 bases, with 19 bases spanning the gap. CDR3 length: 13 amino acids. DNA for the CDR3: TGCGCCACCGCCGGGGGATCTGGTAATGAAGCTTTCTTT. Its protein product is CATAGGSGNEAFF.

CDR3 sequence (DNA): TGTGCCAGCAGTGTAACTGGGGGCCTCGGTCGCACCGGGGAGCTGTTTTTT. Protein sequence: CASSVTGGLGRTGELFF. This chain uses TRBV27 with TRBJ2-2; TRBD1 is a possible D gene (6 bases). V was trimmed by 5 bases and J by 4 bases, leaving 20 bases between them. The CDR3 contains 17 residues. Germline V CDR1 and CDR2: MNHEY, SMNVEV (reference sequence).

This clone was found a few times. The chain has TRBV29-1 and TRBJ1-1; D is uncertain. The germline V gene has CDR1 SQVTM and CDR2 ANQGSEA. The CDR3 contains 12 residues. V was shortened by 4 bases and J by 2 bases, with 8 bases between the two germline ends. The CDR3: CSVVTINTEAFF. CDR3 DNA sequence: TGCAGCGTTGTAACAATAAACACTGAAGCTTTCTTT.

The chain couples TRBV2 to TRBJ2-1; D gene ambiguous. The germline CDR1 and CDR2 sequences are SNHLY and FYNNEI. There are 15 residues in the CDR3. V was pared by 7 bases and J by 5 bases, with 18 bases between. The CDR3 region has the DNA TGTGCCAGCATTCTATATCTGGATACTAACAATGAGCAGTTCTTC. Its protein is CASILYLDTNNEQFF.

A single count supports this clone. The rearrangement links TRBV19 to TRBJ2-6; D gene ambiguous. Germline-derived CDR1 and CDR2 are LNHDA and SQIVND (reference sequence). V lost 11 bases and J lost 1, with 9 bases in between. The CDR3 is 13 amino acids. CDR3 sequence: CAVQVSGANVLTF. In DNA, the CDR3 is TGTGCCGTCCAGGTTTCTGGGGCCAACGTCCTGACTTTC.

V gene TRBV6-1 combines with J gene TRBJ2-1; TRBD2 matches 8 bases. Germline trimming cut 4 bases from V and 8 bases from J; bases unmatched to any gene: 16. The CDR3 spans 17 residues. Germline CDR1 MNHNS, CDR2 SASEGT. The DNA of the CDR3 is TGTGCCAGCAGTGTCTCTTCCTCCACTAGCGGTATCTATGAGCAGTTCTTC. It specifies CASSVSSSTSGIYEQFF.

CDR3 DNA sequence: TGTGCCACCAGCAGAGGCCCGCTGACAGGGGGCGGGACTGAAGCTTTCTTT. Its translation is CATSRGPLTGGGTEAFF. The chain has TRBV15 and TRBJ1-1, with 10 bases matching TRBD1. V was pared by 1 base and J by 5 bases, with 10 bases of the junction left unmatched. The CDR3 loop spans 17 amino acids. Germline V gene data show CDR1 as LNHNV and CDR2 as YYDKDF (reference sequence).

V gene TRBV7-2 combines with J gene TRBJ1-2; 7 bases match TRBD1. The CDR3 runs to 13 residues. The germline gives CDR1 SGHTA, CDR2 FQGNSA. The V segment lost 5 bases and the J segment 11 bases; nucleotides outside the gene matches: 11. Here the CDR3 reads CASSPSTGTAYTF. DNA for the CDR3: TGTGCCAGCAGCCCATCGACCGGGACAGCGTACACCTTC.

The chain is built from TRBV18 and TRBJ1-1; D is possibly TRBD1 (6 bases). This CDR3 spans 13 amino acids. Germline values: CDR1 KGHSH, CDR2 LQKENI. The ends were cut back, 6 bases at V and 1 base at J, with 9 bases in the middle. Here the CDR3 reads CASSVTGNTEAFF. The CDR3 region has the DNA TGTGCCAGCTCCGTGACAGGGAACACTGAAGCTTTCTTT. The full variable domain, in which reference TRBV18 and TRBJ1-1 provide the parts outside the CDR3, is NAGVMQNPRHLVRRRGQEARLRCSPMKGHSHVYWYRQLPEEGLKFMVYLQKENIIDESGMPKERFSAEFPKEGPSILRIQQVVRGDSAAYFCASSVTGNTEAFFGQGTRLTVV.

The V call is TRBV11-2, the J call TRBJ2-7; TRBD1 matches at 9 bases. The germline CDR1 and CDR2 sequences are SGHAT and FQNNGV. The CDR3 loop spans 15 amino acids. V was clipped by 3 bases and J by 3 bases; unmatched bases: 6. The CDR3 region has the DNA TGTGCCAGCAGCTTTGCCCGGACAGGGGTCTACGAGCAGTACTTC. It translates to CASSFARTGVYEQYF. The complete variable domain, with remaining parts taken from reference TRBV11-2 and TRBJ2-7, reads EAGVAQSPRYKIIEKRQSVAFWCNPISGHATLYWYQQILGQGPKLLIQFQNNGVVDDSQLPKDRFSAERLKGVDSTLKIQPAKLEDSAVYLCASSFARTGVYEQYFGPGTRLTVT.

The chain recombines TRBV5-8 with TRBJ1-5, with a weak D call TRBD1 (5 bases). This CDR3 region has 12 residues. V was trimmed by 5 bases and J by 3 bases, leaving 6 bases between them. The germline CDR1 and CDR2 sequences are SGHTS and YDEGEE. CDR3: CASRGLNQPQHF. DNA of the CDR3: TGTGCCAGCAGGGGACTCAATCAGCCCCAGCATTTT. Using reference TRBV5-8 and TRBJ1-5 for the parts outside the CDR3, the full variable domain is EAGVTQSPTHLIKTRGQQATLRCSPISGHTSVYWYQQALGLGLQFLLWYDEGEERNRGNFPPRFSGRQFPNYSSELNVNALELEDSALYLCASRGLNQPQHFGDGTRLSIL.

The rearrangement joins TRBV6-5 to TRBJ1-3; 7 bases map to TRBD1. The CDR3 runs to 15 residues. In germline, CDR1 is MNHEY, CDR2 SVGAGI. V gave up 5 bases and J gave up 0 bases; unmatched junction bases: 4. The CDR3 is CASSRDRLSGNTIYF. CDR3 bases: TGTGCCAGCAGTAGGGACAGACTCTCTGGAAACACCATATATTTT.

V gene TRBV28 combines with J gene TRBJ2-4; TRBD1 aligns across 7 bases. Trimming took 5 bases from V and 0 from J; bases not matched to a gene: 7. Germline V gene data show CDR1 as MDHEN and CDR2 as SYDVKM. The CDR3 sequence is 16 residues long. The CDR3 DNA reads TGTGCCAGCAGTCCCACAGGGGTCATAGCCAAAAACATTCAGTACTTC. Amino acid sequence: CASSPTGVIAKNIQYF.

The table lists this clone with a count of one. This chain connects TRBV6-1 to TRBJ1-1, with D possibly being TRBD1 (5 bases). Germline V CDR1 and CDR2: MNHNS, SASEGT. The CDR3 spans 15 residues. Trimming left V 4 bases short and J 4 bases short, with 16 bases between. CDR3 residues: CASSARGGMATEAFF. The CDR3 DNA is TGTGCCAGCAGTGCACGGGGGGGAATGGCCACTGAAGCTTTCTTT.

This chain links TRBV19 with TRBJ1-4, with TRBD1 identical over 9 bases. V was clipped by 6 bases and J by 7 bases; unmatched bases: 9. The CDR3 extends over 15 amino acids. Germline CDR1 reads LNHDA; CDR2 reads SQIVND (reference sequence). As DNA, the CDR3 is TGTGCCAGTAGACCACTTGGGACAGGGAGTGAAAAACTGTTTTTT. As protein: CASRPLGTGSEKLFF.

The chain combines TRBV10-3 with TRBJ2-3; D is possibly TRBD2 (5 bases). Germline-derived CDR1 and CDR2 are ENHRY and SYGVKD. The CDR3 extends over 16 amino acids. The V and J ends lost 7 bases and 1 base respectively, with 18 bases between them. CDR3 bases: TGTGCCATCACCCCGTCTGCGGGCGGGCGCACAGATACGCAGTATTTT. Its protein product is CAITPSAGGRTDTQYF.

The chain carries TRBV5-1 and TRBJ2-3; 13 bases align to TRBD2. The V gene's germline CDR1 is SGHRS and CDR2 YFSETQ. After removal of 2 bases from V and 5 bases from J, the junction contained 11 bases not matched to a gene. This CDR3 contains 18 residues. The CDR3 reads CASSFITSGGAVGDTQYF. CDR3 nucleotides: TGCGCCAGCAGCTTCATAACTAGCGGGGGGGCCGTCGGAGATACGCAGTATTTT.

This clone was recorded a few times. The chain employs TRBV10-2 and TRBJ2-7; the D gene is possibly TRBD1 (6 bases). The CDR3 loop spans 15 amino acids. Trimming cost V 6 bases and J 6 bases, with 21 bases left between them. Germline lookup yields CDR1 WSHSY and CDR2 SAAADI. The CDR3 region is CASSDDRSSSSEQYF. The CDR3 DNA sequence: TGCGCCAGCAGCGATGACAGGTCCTCGTCGTCCGAGCAGTACTTC.

The chain links TRBV9 to TRBJ2-7, with 12 bases identical to TRBD2. V shed 0 bases and J 1 base; nucleotides not matched to a gene: 8. The germline V gene encodes CDR1 SGDLS and CDR2 YYNGEE. CDR3 size: 18 residues. CDR3 coding DNA: TGTGCCAGCAGCGTAGTTGGCCTAGCGGGGGGGATATCCTACGAGCAGTACGTC. Protein: CASSVVGLAGGISYEQYV.

The chain uses TRBV29-1 and TRBJ1-1; no definite D call. V was clipped by 7 bases and J by 11 bases, with 26 bases between them. Germline V gene lookup returns CDR1 SQVTM and CDR2 ANQGSEA. The CDR3 is made up of 14 amino acids. This chain's CDR3 is CSAYAREPPSQAFF. CDR3 DNA: TGCAGCGCTTATGCCCGGGAACCTCCCTCCCAGGCTTTCTTT.